Following are 2 T cell receptor beta chains from one sample sequenced in a study of T cell responses to AZD1222 COVID-19 vaccine. Profiled with immunoSEQ multiplex PCR; TCRdb holds only in-frame clones, not every one. This sample has some 80,000 clones, with about 83% found just once. The material sequenced was peripheral blood, taken 28 days after the second dose of the MenACWY control vaccine. These receptors were obtained from an adult who received the MenACWY meningococcal vaccine as a control.

This clone was counted a single time. The rearrangement joins TRBV28 to TRBJ2-7; perhaps TRBD1 as D (5 bases). With 10 bases removed from V and 0 bases from J, the gap between germline ends came to 16 bases. CDR3 length: 14 residues. CDR1 MDHEN and CDR2 SYDVKM come from the germline V gene. The CDR3 DNA sequence: TGTGCCACCAGACCCCCAGGGAACTCCTACGAGCAGTACTTC. It yields the protein CATRPPGNSYEQYF.

The chain is built from TRBV28 and TRBJ1-5; TRBD1 aligns across 7 bases. This CDR3 has 12 residues. In germline, CDR1 is MDHEN, CDR2 SYDVKM. The ends lost 6 bases at V and 9 bases at J; junction bases unmatched: 5. The CDR3 DNA is TGTGCCAGCAGCGACAGGGATCGGCCCCAGCATTTT. Residues: CASSDRDRPQHF.